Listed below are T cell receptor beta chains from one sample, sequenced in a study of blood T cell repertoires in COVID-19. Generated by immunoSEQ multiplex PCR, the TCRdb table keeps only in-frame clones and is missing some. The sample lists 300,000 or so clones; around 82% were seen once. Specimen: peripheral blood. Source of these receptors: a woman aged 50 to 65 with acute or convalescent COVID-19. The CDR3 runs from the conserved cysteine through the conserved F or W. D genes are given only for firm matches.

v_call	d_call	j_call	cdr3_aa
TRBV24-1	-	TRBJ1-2	CATSAPGGGGDYGYTF
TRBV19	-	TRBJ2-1	CASHGWGVENEQFF
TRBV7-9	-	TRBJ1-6	CASSLSGQGNSPLHF
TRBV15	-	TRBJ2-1	CATSSRGEEVGPLF
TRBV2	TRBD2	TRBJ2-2	CASSPLGLARELFF
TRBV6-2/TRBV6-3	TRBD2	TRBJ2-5	CASSSRERELRETQYF
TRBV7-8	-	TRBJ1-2	CASSPQLAQNGYTF
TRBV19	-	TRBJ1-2	CASSMGAGAPYGYTF
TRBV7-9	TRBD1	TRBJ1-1	CASSSTDRGSRTEAFF
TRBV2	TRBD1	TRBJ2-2	CASSARTGLTGELFF
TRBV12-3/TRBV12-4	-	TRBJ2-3	CASSPTRVDTQYF
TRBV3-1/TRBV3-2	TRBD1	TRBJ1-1	CASSHTLGQGQAEAFF
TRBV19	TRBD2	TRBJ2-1	CASSIDITGTSGKPEQFF
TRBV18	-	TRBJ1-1	CASQGDGRRGTEAFF
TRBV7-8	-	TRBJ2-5	CASSPGYILTRGETQYF
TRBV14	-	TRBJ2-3	CASSHPPGVPDTQYF
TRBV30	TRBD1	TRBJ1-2	CAWRTAGGYGYTF
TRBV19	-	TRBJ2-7	CASRGAGIYEQYF
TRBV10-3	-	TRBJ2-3	CAISDVGGTSTDTQYF
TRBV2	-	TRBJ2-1	CASSEFLEQFF
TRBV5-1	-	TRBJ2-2	CATGRGPNTGELFF
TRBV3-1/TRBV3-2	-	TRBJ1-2	CASSQARVGYTF
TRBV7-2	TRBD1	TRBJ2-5	CASSLGGTGEETQYF
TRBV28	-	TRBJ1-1	CASSGPRGSMNTEAFF
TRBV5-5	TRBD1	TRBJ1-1	CASSLSAGTDLIEAFF
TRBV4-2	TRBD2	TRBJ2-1	CASSGLAGGQNEQFF
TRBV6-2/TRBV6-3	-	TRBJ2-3	CASSKGQYTSTDTQYF
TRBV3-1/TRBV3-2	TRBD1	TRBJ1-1	CASTWRGLAEAFF
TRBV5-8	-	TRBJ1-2	CASSLGRGGMSYGYTF
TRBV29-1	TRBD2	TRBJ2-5	CSASGGQETQYF
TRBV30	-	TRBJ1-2	CAWIMGGYGYTF
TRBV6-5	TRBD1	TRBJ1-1	CASSNTGGITEAFF
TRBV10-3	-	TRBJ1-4	CAISESTGEKLFF
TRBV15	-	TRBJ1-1	CATSREGQRNTEAFF
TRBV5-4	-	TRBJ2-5	CASSLGGTSPGETQYF
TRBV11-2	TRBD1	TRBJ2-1	CASSSLGRDSTNEQFF
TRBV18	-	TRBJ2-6	CASSRGQGSSGANVLTF
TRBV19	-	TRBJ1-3	CASSIRQSGNTIYF
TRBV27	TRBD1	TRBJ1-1	CASSLGTGPTEAFF
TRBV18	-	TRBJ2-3	CASSPQRQAALHTDTQYF
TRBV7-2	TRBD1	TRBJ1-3	CASSLDRGSGNTIYF
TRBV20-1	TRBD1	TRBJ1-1	CSAQQGAGAFF
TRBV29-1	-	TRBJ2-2	CSVVSRTARTGELFF
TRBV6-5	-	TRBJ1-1	CATKDRNTEAFF
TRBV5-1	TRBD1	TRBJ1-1	CASSLAHRGATEAFF
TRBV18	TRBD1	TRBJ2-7	CASSPSGTASYEQYF
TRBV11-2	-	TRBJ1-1	CASSLRFGESLTEAFF
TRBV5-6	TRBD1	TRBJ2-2	CASSLLDRETGELFF
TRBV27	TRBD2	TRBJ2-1	CASSFRASGGLNEQFF
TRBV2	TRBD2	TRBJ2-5	CASSEEAGGGETQYF
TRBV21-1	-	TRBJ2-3	CASSKAGRDSGGWGDTQYF
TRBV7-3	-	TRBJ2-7	CASSPRLDRLAEQYF
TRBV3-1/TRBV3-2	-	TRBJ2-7	CASSQGPVTYEQYF
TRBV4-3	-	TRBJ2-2	CASSQDWLTGELFF
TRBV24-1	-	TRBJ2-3	CATSEHRATDTQYF
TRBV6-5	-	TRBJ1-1	CASSKRDTEAFF